A selection of T cell receptor beta chains follows, all from one sample in a study of cytomegalovirus exposure and HLA in healthy donors. TCRdb keeps only in-frame clones here, not all; method: immunoSEQ multiplex PCR. The sample has about 120,000 clones; about 75% are singletons. The source material was PBMCs. The receptors shown here come from a woman between 40 and 50 years old in good health and CMV-seropositive. Both conserved end residues are part of each CDR3. The order of the fields is clone size, J gene, V gene, CDR3 length, D gene, CDR3 DNA, CDR3 protein. The D gene is left open where the match is weak. Clone size is shown for a subset of rows, as once, few, many or a class of expanded clone.

. | TRBJ1-2 | TRBV28 | 14 | . | TGTGCCAGCAGTCCTGGACAGCCGAGGTATGGCTACACCTTC | CASSPGQPRYGYTF
. | TRBJ2-7 | TRBV13 | 15 | TRBD2 | TGTGCCAGCAGCTTCACTAGCGGGAACTCCTACGAGCAGTACTTC | CASSFTSGNSYEQYF
. | TRBJ1-5 | TRBV7-9 | 12 | . | TGTGCCAGCAGCTTCCCTGATCAGCCCCAGCATTTT | CASSFPDQPQHF
. | TRBJ2-2 | TRBV29-1 | 14 | TRBD1 | TGCAGCGTGGGGACAGGCCAGGGGACCGGGGAGCTGTTTTTT | CSVGTGQGTGELFF
few | TRBJ2-7 | TRBV28 | 15 | TRBD2 | TGTGCCAGCAGATCGACTAGCGGGACCACCTACGAGCAGTACTTC | CASRSTSGTTYEQYF
few | TRBJ2-6 | TRBV7-2 | 17 | . | TGTGCCAGCAGTCCCTCCGGGACTCCATCTGGGGCCAACGTCCTGACTTTC | CASSPSGTPSGANVLTF
. | TRBJ2-4 | TRBV6-1 | 15 | . | TGTGCCAGCAGCGGTGGGCCCCTAGCCAAAAACATTCAGTACTTC | CASSGGPLAKNIQYF
. | TRBJ2-3 | TRBV7-9 | 14 | . | TGTGCCAGCAGCTCTCGGGACTTCACAGATACGCAGTATTTT | CASSSRDFTDTQYF
. | TRBJ2-4 | TRBV5-5 | 18 | TRBD1 | TGTGCCAGCAGCAAACTCAACCGGGACAGGGTGTCCAAAAACATTCAGTACTTC | CASSKLNRDRVSKNIQYF
. | TRBJ1-2 | TRBV7-2 | 13 | . | TGTGCCAGCAGCCACAGCTTTAACTATGGCTACACCTTC | CASSHSFNYGYTF
. | TRBJ1-1 | TRBV4-2 | 16 | TRBD1 | TGTGCCAGCAGCCACTCCGGGACAGGGAGAGGCACTGAAGCTTTCTTT | CASSHSGTGRGTEAFF
. | TRBJ2-1 | TRBV18 | 19 | TRBD2 | TGTGCCAGCCCGTCCACTAAAACTAGCGGGAGGCCCGTTATCAATGAGCAGTTCTTC | CASPSTKTSGRPVINEQFF
once | TRBJ2-7 | TRBV23-1 | 16 | TRBD2 | TGCGCCAGCAGTCCCACGAGGCCGGGACTAGAATACGAGCAGTACTTC | CASSPTRPGLEYEQYF
. | TRBJ2-3 | TRBV7-7 | 16 | TRBD2 | TGTGCTAGCAGCCCGCGCGCTAGCGGGAGCCCAGATACGCAGTATTTT | CASSPRASGSPDTQYF
. | TRBJ1-5 | TRBV28 | 15 | TRBD1 | TGTGCCAGCAGCTTAAGGGGGCCCATCAATCAGCCCCAGCATTTT | CASSLRGPINQPQHF
. | TRBJ1-1 | TRBV5-4 | 16 | . | TGTGCCAGCAGCCCTAGGGGTCCCGGGTTGAACACTGAAGCTTTCTTT | CASSPRGPGLNTEAFF
once | TRBJ1-1 | TRBV30 | 13 | . | TGTGCCTGGGGCGTAGACACTAACACTGAAGCTTTCTTT | CAWGVDTNTEAFF
few | TRBJ2-7 | TRBV7-8 | 14 | . | TGTGCCAGCAGCTTAACCGGACTGATCTACGAGCAGTACTTC | CASSLTGLIYEQYF
few | TRBJ1-5 | TRBV25-1 | 13 | . | TGTGCCAGCAGTGAATTAGGGGATCAGCCCCAGCATTTT | CASSELGDQPQHF
. | TRBJ1-1 | TRBV5-4 | 15 | . | TGTGCCAGCAGCTTCGCGGGGGCCGAATTAACTGAAGCTTTCTTT | CASSFAGAELTEAFF
. | TRBJ2-1 | TRBV5-1 | 14 | . | TGCGCCAGCAGCCCCGAACCGTACAAAAGTGAGCAGTTCTTC | CASSPEPYKSEQFF
. | TRBJ2-2 | TRBV4-3 | 17 | . | TGCGCCAGCAGCCAAGATGGGGGGGGCGCAGGTACCGGGGAGCTGTTTTTT | CASSQDGGGAGTGELFF
. | TRBJ2-7 | TRBV30 | 13 | . | TGTGCCTGGAGTGTGACAGATTCCTACGAGCAGTACTTC | CAWSVTDSYEQYF
. | TRBJ2-7 | TRBV15 | 13 | . | TGTGCCACCAGCAGAGAGAGGGGGTACGAGCAGTACTTC | CATSRERGYEQYF
. | TRBJ2-4 | TRBV7-9 | 16 | TRBD1 | TGTGCCAGCAGCTTAGCGCCCCACAGGGGTGGAATCATTCAGTACTTC | CASSLAPHRGGIIQYF
. | TRBJ1-3 | TRBV28 | 13 | . | TGTGCCAGCAGTTCTGGACAGCCAGGCACCATATATTTT | CASSSGQPGTIYF
. | TRBJ2-7 | TRBV7-9 | 14 | . | TGTGCCAGCAGCTTAGTCCAGGTCCCCTACGAGCAGTACTTC | CASSLVQVPYEQYF